Listed below are T cell receptor beta chains from one sample, sequenced in a study of shared clonotypes between healthy human individuals. The protocol was immunoSEQ multiplex PCR, while the TCRdb copy is restricted to in-frame clones and leaves out a portion. This table holds some 530,000 clones, about 84% found once. Sequencing was done on a sample of PBMCs. These receptors were collected from a woman in her thirties or forties in good health. Some clones in this sample may be carry-over from other donors' samples. Both conserved end residues are part of each CDR3.

j_call: TRBJ2-7; v_call: TRBV5-8; cdr3_aa: CASSQFAGPYEQYF
j_call: TRBJ2-2; v_call: TRBV6-6; cdr3_aa: CASSYLSGRIGELFF
j_call: TRBJ2-7; v_call: TRBV10-2; cdr3_aa: CASAQSGTSSYEQYF
j_call: TRBJ2-5; v_call: TRBV9; cdr3_aa: CASSDIRAAGGPETQYF
j_call: TRBJ2-1; v_call: TRBV7-9; cdr3_aa: CASSEERGWDEQFF
j_call: TRBJ1-1; v_call: TRBV6-6; cdr3_aa: CASSYSMMNTEAFF
j_call: TRBJ2-1; v_call: TRBV5-5; cdr3_aa: CASSPPRGSEQFF
j_call: TRBJ2-3; v_call: TRBV27; cdr3_aa: CASSLLPGLAGGWGDTQYF
j_call: TRBJ2-3; v_call: TRBV7-9; cdr3_aa: CASSLTTITDTQYF
j_call: TRBJ2-3; v_call: TRBV5-8; cdr3_aa: CASSPGLVISTDTQYF
j_call: TRBJ1-4; v_call: TRBV13; cdr3_aa: CASSPYSGFSEKLFF
j_call: TRBJ2-5; v_call: TRBV6-1; cdr3_aa: CASRGGGEETQYF
j_call: TRBJ1-5; v_call: TRBV18; cdr3_aa: CASSPSYVEPQHF
j_call: TRBJ1-1; v_call: TRBV10-1; cdr3_aa: CASSEGTGNTEAFF
j_call: TRBJ2-1; v_call: TRBV28; cdr3_aa: CASSPSGITYNEQFF
j_call: TRBJ2-3; v_call: TRBV10-2; cdr3_aa: CASSESNRGRHTQYF
j_call: TRBJ2-7; v_call: TRBV4-1; cdr3_aa: CASSQGGSGYEQYF
j_call: TRBJ2-1; v_call: TRBV25-1; cdr3_aa: CASSPRLGTNEQFF
j_call: TRBJ1-2; v_call: TRBV5-8; cdr3_aa: CASSLEGTQEQGYTF
j_call: TRBJ2-7; v_call: TRBV28; cdr3_aa: CASSRASQGVHEQYF
j_call: TRBJ2-3; v_call: TRBV6-7; cdr3_aa: CASSSGYPDTQYF
j_call: TRBJ1-2; v_call: TRBV30; cdr3_aa: CASSRGTNYGYTF
j_call: TRBJ1-1; v_call: TRBV27; cdr3_aa: CASSPYTGKGTEAFF
j_call: TRBJ2-7; v_call: TRBV2; cdr3_aa: CASTGTGNYRYEQYF